The text below deals with one TCR beta chain. Its recognized antigen is unknown. No much larger clone exists at a distance of one base, and base qualities are not known. The CDR3, from cysteine to phenylalanine, totals 13 residues. Only CDR3 DNA remains: 39 bases, in frame from the first base. Unmatched junction bases come to 15, with V trimmed by 10 bases and J by 10 bases. According to the germline V gene, CDR1 reads MDHEN and CDR2 reads SYDVKM. TCRbeta CDR3 regions were amplified from genomic DNA by means of the immunoSEQ Assay, a bias-controlled multiplex PCR. On the authors' methods: Nucleated cell counts per sample were estimated from amplification of reference gene primers within the assay. To quantify the absolute abundance of each unique TCRbeta CDR3 rearrangement, sequence reads were collapsed and filtered. For each sample, productive Simpson clonality was calculated as the square root of Simpson's diversity index across productive rearrangements. TCRdb carries this immuneACCESS record with in-frame sequences only. Its versions omit some clonotypes, under half of them owing to an unresolved V gene in the studies checked, with the rest unexplained. The V and J calls and clone size come from that table; D and trimming were worked out from the DNA. The sample has roughly 150,000 clones on record, approximately 86% of them singletons. The ten largest clonotypes hold 15% to 20% of the sample.

In the prospective study, participants were roughly 18 to 95 years old, resided in under 30 geographic areas of the United States, and were enrolled through a virtual design. Cohort assignment in the prospective study relied on participant-reported clinical history from a screening survey and a study questionnaire. For ImmuneRACE Cohort 3, a participant was defined as recovered based on two consecutive negative NP/OP PCR tests, clearance by a healthcare professional, or resolution of symptoms. In the prospective study, mobile phlebotomists collected whole blood, serum and a nasopharyngeal or oropharyngeal swab from each participant. Prospective study participants could optionally give additional blood draws and questionnaires over an approximately 2-month period. Prospective study blood samples were shipped either frozen or at room temperature before DNA extraction. The record originates from a study of blood T cell repertoires in COVID-19 (dated by TCRdb to the early 2020s). For the study in its entirety: Samples covering the acute and convalescent phases of COVID-19 were provided by collaborators in the United States, Italy and Spain. Samples were obtained from the ongoing ImmuneRACE study (first 160 participants) and from some 1,300 subjects provided by 6 global collaborators. Where available, HLA class I and class II types were taken from metadata supplied by the sample provider and were not determined by assay-based typing. The sample metadata nearly always contained a de-identified subject ID, COVID-19 status, age in years and sex. Deeply sampled blood TCRbeta repertoires from subjects exposed to, actively infected with, or recovered from COVID-19 were included in the dataset. The repertoires were released in a freely available public database meant as a resource for research on the immune response to SARS-CoV-2. The material from the prospective study consisted of cDNA or gDNA derived from T cells, B-cell-depleted T cells, or PBMCs.

What the study reported, not specific to this receptor: The amount of clinical and demographic metadata varied by source and participant and was provided uncurated.

Sequenced material: PBMCs or T cells enriched from blood (not recorded which). The sequence was obtained from a man in his sixties who had recovered from COVID-19. The rearranged segments are TRBV28 and TRBJ1-1, and TRBD1 matches 7 of the central bases. CDR3 region: CATFLRDRESAFF. The nucleotide sequence reads TGTGCCACCTTCCTCCGAGACAGGGAGTCAGCTTTCTTT.